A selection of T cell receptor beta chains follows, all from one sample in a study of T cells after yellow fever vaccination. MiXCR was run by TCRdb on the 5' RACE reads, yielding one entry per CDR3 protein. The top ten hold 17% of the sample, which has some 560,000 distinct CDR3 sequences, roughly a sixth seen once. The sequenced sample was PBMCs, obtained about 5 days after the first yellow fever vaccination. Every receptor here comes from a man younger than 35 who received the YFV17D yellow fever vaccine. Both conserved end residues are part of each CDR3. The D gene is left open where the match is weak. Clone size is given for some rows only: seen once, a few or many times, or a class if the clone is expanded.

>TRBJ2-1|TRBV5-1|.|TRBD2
TGCGCCAGCAGCTTGACTAGCGGGGGGGCCACCTACAATGAGCAGTTCTTC
CASSLTSGGATYNEQFF
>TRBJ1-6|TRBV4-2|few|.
TGTGCCAGCAGCGCGGGGGAAACCAGGGGAGGCGCCTATAATTCACCCCTCCACTTT
CASSAGETRGGAYNSPLHF
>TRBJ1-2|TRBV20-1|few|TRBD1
TGCAGGGTGGAACAGGGGAACTATGGCTACACCTTC
CRVEQGNYGYTF
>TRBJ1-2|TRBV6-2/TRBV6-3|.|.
TGTGCCAGCAGTTACAGCCCCGGGAACTATGGCTACACCTTC
CASSYSPGNYGYTF
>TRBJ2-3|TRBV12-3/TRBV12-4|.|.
TGTGCCAGCAGTTTTGGCGGGTTCACGGACCAGGGAGATACGCAGTATTTT
CASSFGGFTDQGDTQYF
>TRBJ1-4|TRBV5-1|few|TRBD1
TGCGCCAGCACCGCCGGGACAGGGCCCGAAAAACTGTTTTTT
CASTAGTGPEKLFF
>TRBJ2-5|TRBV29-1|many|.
TGCAGCGGCAGGGGCGGTGAGACCCAGTACTTC
CSGRGGETQYF
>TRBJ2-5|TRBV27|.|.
TGTGCCAGCAGCCGGTGGGGGTACCAAGAGACCCAGTACTTC
CASSRWGYQETQYF
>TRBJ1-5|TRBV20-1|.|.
TGCAGTGCCGGGGGAGGGATGGGCAATCAGCCCCAGCATTTT
CSAGGGMGNQPQHF
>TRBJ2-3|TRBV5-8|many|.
TGTGCCAGCAGCTTGATTCCAGGGACTAGCACAGATACGCAGTATTTT
CASSLIPGTSTDTQYF
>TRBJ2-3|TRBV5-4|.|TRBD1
TGTGCCAGCAGCCGGGGCGGGACAGGGGCACTCACAGATACGCAGTATTTT
CASSRGGTGALTDTQYF
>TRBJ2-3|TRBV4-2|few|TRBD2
TGTGCCAGCAGCCCGGGTGGCCTAGCGGGGGGGATTGGGGATACGCAGTATTTT
CASSPGGLAGGIGDTQYF
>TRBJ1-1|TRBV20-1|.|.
TGCAGTGCTAGAGGGGGGGGCGCCACTGAAGCTTTCTTT
CSARGGGATEAFF
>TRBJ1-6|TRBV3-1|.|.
TGTGCCAGCAGCCAAGAGGGGGCTGGGTCACCCCTCCACTTT
CASSQEGAGSPLHF
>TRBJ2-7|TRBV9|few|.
TGTGCCAGCAGCCTAACCGACACCTTCGGCGAGCAGTACTTC
CASSLTDTFGEQYF
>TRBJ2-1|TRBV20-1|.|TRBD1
TGCAGTGCTCCCCCCGGGGCAGGGGGCTCCTACAATGAGCAGTTCTTC
CSAPPGAGGSYNEQFF
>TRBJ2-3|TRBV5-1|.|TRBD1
TGCGCCAGCAGCTTCATCGGACAGGGTCCCCCAGATACGCAGTATTTT
CASSFIGQGPPDTQYF
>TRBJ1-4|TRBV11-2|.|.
TGTGCCAGCAGCCGAGACTCTTTCATTGAAAAACTGTTTTTT
CASSRDSFIEKLFF
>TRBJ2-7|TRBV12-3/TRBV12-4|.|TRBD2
TGTGCCAGCTGTAGCGGGGGGGAATACGAGCAGTACTTC
CASCSGGEYEQYF
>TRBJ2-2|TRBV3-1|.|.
TGTGCCAGCAGCCAAGAAATCAGGGCCGAGGGACACACCGGGGAGCTGTTTTTT
CASSQEIRAEGHTGELFF
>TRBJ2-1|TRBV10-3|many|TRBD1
TGTGCCATCAGGGGACAGGGCTCCTACAATGAGCAGTTCTTC
CAIRGQGSYNEQFF
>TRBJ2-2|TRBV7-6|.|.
TGTGCCAGCACCCTTAGATGGGGCACCGGGGAGCTGTTTTTT
CASTLRWGTGELFF
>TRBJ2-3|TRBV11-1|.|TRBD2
TGTGCCAGCAGCCCCGGTGGTAGCGGGGATACTACTAGCACAGATACGCAGTATTTT
CASSPGGSGDTTSTDTQYF
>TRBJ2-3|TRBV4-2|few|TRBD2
TGTGCCAGCAGCCTCGGTCGGGGGGGGAACACAGATACGCAGTATTTT
CASSLGRGGNTDTQYF
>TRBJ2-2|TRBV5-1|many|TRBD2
TGCGCCAGCAGCCCGGGACTAGCGGGGTTTACCGGGGAGCTGTTTTTT
CASSPGLAGFTGELFF
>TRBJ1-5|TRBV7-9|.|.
TGTGCCAGCAGCGAGAGTGGGATGGGAGCGAGCAATCAGCCCCAGCATTTT
CASSESGMGASNQPQHF